These 30 T cell receptor beta chains were all obtained from the same sample, sequenced in a study of cytomegalovirus exposure and HLA in healthy donors. Assay: immunoSEQ multiplex PCR; the TCRdb copy retains only in-frame clones and omits some. This repertoire shows about 53,000 clones, approximately 90% found once; its top ten account for more than 1.4%. Specimen: PBMCs. These receptors came from a man aged 18 to 30 in good health and CMV-seronegative.

The V and J genes are TRBV14 and TRBJ1-1, with 7 positions matching TRBD1. The V segment lost 1 base and the J segment 5 bases; nucleotides outside the gene matches: 1. CDR1 is SGHDN and CDR2 is FVKESK in the germline V gene. The CDR3 covers 13 residues. CDR3: CASSQGTGTEAFF. CDR3 sequence (DNA): TGTGCCAGCAGCCAAGGGACAGGAACTGAAGCTTTCTTT.

The chain links TRBV5-1 to TRBJ2-5, with D possibly matching TRBD2 (6 bases). The germline V gene encodes CDR1 SGHRS and CDR2 YFSETQ. This CDR3 has 14 residues. Trimming took 3 bases from V and 7 from J, leaving 16 bases between them. CDR3: CASSSLTGGSTQYF. CDR3 sequence (DNA): TGCGCCAGCAGCTCCTTGACTGGAGGGTCGACCCAGTACTTC.

The CDR3 region has the DNA TGTGCCAGCACTCCCTTGGCGGCTCCCTCCTACGAGCAGTACTTC. It yields the protein CASTPLAAPSYEQYF. The chain uses TRBV6-1 and TRBJ2-7; D not certain. V shed 7 bases and J shed 0 bases, with 16 bases lying between them. The CDR3 is made up of 15 amino acids. Germline CDR1 reads MNHNS; CDR2 reads SASEGT.

The chain links TRBV27 to TRBJ1-5; 10 nucleotides match TRBD1. Per germline, CDR1 MNHEY and CDR2 SMNVEV (reference sequence). This CDR3 spans 17 amino acids. J was trimmed by 7 bases and V by 6 bases; bases with no gene match: 15. This chain's CDR3 is CASSNYGTGALGQPQHF. In nucleotides, the CDR3 is TGTGCCAGCAGCAATTACGGGACAGGGGCGTTAGGACAGCCCCAGCATTTT.

The chain has TRBV7-9 and TRBJ2-2, with D possibly being TRBD2 (6 bases). Trimming stripped 5 bases from V and 2 bases from J, with 12 bases between. CDR1 SEHNR and CDR2 FQNEAQ come from the germline V gene (reference sequence). The CDR3 spans 15 residues. CDR3 DNA sequence: TGTGCCAGCAGCACACAGGACTATAACACCGGGGAGCTGTTTTTT. Translating gives CASSTQDYNTGELFF.

V usage is TRBV6-6 and J usage is TRBJ2-7; D not resolved. The CDR3 extends over 14 amino acids. Germline-derived CDR1 and CDR2 are MNHNY and SVGAGI (reference sequence). V was shortened by 6 bases and J by 4 bases, with 16 bases between the two germline ends. This chain's CDR3 is CASSRIGYQYEQYF. The CDR3 nucleotides are TGTGCCAGCAGCCGTATCGGGTACCAATACGAGCAGTACTTC.

The chain has TRBV27 and TRBJ1-2, with 10 bases that match TRBD1. Germline assignment: CDR1 MNHEY and CDR2 SMNVEV (reference sequence). The CDR3 contains 16 residues. J gave up 3 bases and V 5 bases, and 9 bases lay outside the gene matches. CDR3 nucleotides: TGTGCCAGCAGTCCGCAGGTGACAGGGGGCCACTATGGCTACACCTTC. It encodes CASSPQVTGGHYGYTF.

The V gene is TRBV5-1, the J gene TRBJ2-5, with 13 bases lining up with TRBD2. The CDR3 length is 17 residues. J lost 5 bases, V lost 0 bases, and 7 bases had no gene match. CDR1 SGHRS and CDR2 YFSETQ come from the germline V gene. CDR3 nucleotides: TGCGCCAGCAGCTTGGCAGGACTAGCGGGAGTGGGGGAGACCCAGTACTTC. Protein: CASSLAGLAGVGETQYF.

The chain uses TRBV29-1 and TRBJ2-7; D gene ambiguous. The CDR3 consists of 11 residues. Trimming took off 0 bases at V and 4 bases at J, with 4 bases between the two ends. Germline V gene sequence: CDR1 SQVTM, CDR2 ANQGSEA. The CDR3 DNA reads as TGCAGCGTTGAAGATCGGTACGAGCAGTACTTC. Translating gives CSVEDRYEQYF.

The rearrangement uses TRBV4-1 and TRBJ2-5; 7 nucleotides line up with TRBD2. This CDR3 is built from 18 residues. Germline CDR1 and CDR2: MGHRA and YSYEKL. J lost 4 bases, V lost 3 bases, and 17 bases had no gene match. The CDR3, as DNA: TGCGCCAGCAGCCACGAACACGGCGGGACTACGCCTCGAGAGACCCAGTACTTC. This encodes CASSHEHGGTTPRETQYF.

The V and J genes are TRBV5-1 and TRBJ2-4; maybe TRBD2 (7 bases). V dropped 0 bases and J dropped 8 bases, with 9 bases sitting between them. The CDR3 runs to 13 residues. CDR1 and CDR2 (germline): SGHRS, YFSETQ. The CDR3 nucleotides are TGCGCCAGCAGCTTGGGAGGGGGGGACATTCAGTACTTC. The encoded protein is CASSLGGGDIQYF. The whole variable domain, remainder taken from reference TRBV5-1 and TRBJ2-4, is KAGVTQTPRYLIKTRGQQVTLSCSPISGHRSVSWYQQTPGQGLQFLFEYFSETQRNKGNFPGRFSGRQFSNSRSEMNVSTLELGDSALYLCASSLGGGDIQYFGAGTRLSVL.

This clone is classed as medium-sized. The gene calls are TRBV4-1 and TRBJ2-3; the match to TRBD2 covers 8 bases. This CDR3 has 16 amino acids. Unmatched junction bases numbered 8, after V lost 4 bases and J lost 2 bases. The germline CDR1 and CDR2 sequences are MGHRA and YSYEKL. The CDR3, as DNA: TGCGCCAGCAGCCCGATACTAGCGGTCTACACAGATACGCAGTATTTT. Translating gives CASSPILAVYTDTQYF.

This chain connects TRBV6-6 to TRBJ2-7, with D maybe TRBD2 (6 bases). Per the germline V gene, CDR1 is MNHNY and CDR2 is SVGAGI (reference sequence). This CDR3 comprises 15 residues. Between the trimmed V and J ends, which lost 8 bases and 3 bases, there was a span of 20 bases. CDR3: CASFPGPTRGYEQYF. Written as DNA, the CDR3 is TGTGCCAGCTTCCCCGGGCCGACTAGGGGCTACGAGCAGTACTTC.

This chain uses TRBV12-5 with TRBJ2-7, with a weak D call TRBD1 (5 bases). CDR1 and CDR2 (germline): LGHNT, FRNRAP. With 1 base removed from V and 5 bases from J, the gap between germline ends came to 21 bases. The CDR3 has 17 residues. The CDR3 nucleotides are TGTGCTAGTGGTTTGGACAATGTCGGACAAATGGGTCACGAGCAGTACTTC. Residues: CASGLDNVGQMGHEQYF.

This rearrangement joins TRBV7-9 to TRBJ1-4; a possible D gene is TRBD1 (6 bases). V shed 5 bases and J shed 5 bases, with 21 bases lying between them. The CDR3 has 17 amino acids. Looked up from germline, CDR1 is SEHNR and CDR2 is FQNEAQ (reference sequence). CDR3 protein: CASSPPQGHPINEKLFF. The CDR3 DNA sequence: TGTGCCAGCAGCCCACCACAGGGACACCCTATAAATGAAAAACTGTTTTTT.

V gene TRBV28 combines with J gene TRBJ1-4; D gene uncertain. V was cut by 6 bases and J by 4 bases, with 18 bases left in between. Germline CDR1 reads MDHEN; CDR2 reads SYDVKM. CDR3 length equals 16 residues. This CDR3 reads CASSSAAAAHNEKLFF. The CDR3 region has the DNA TGTGCCAGCAGCTCAGCCGCGGCAGCTCATAATGAAAAACTGTTTTTT.

The chain joins TRBV6-6 to TRBJ1-2; 9 bases fit TRBD1. The trim removed 5 bases at V and 5 bases at J, leaving 3 bases unmatched. This CDR3 is built from 13 residues. From germline, CDR1 is MNHNY and CDR2 SVGAGI (reference sequence). The CDR3 nucleotides read TGTGCCAGCAGTGACAGGGGGAGGTATGGCTACACCTTC. Protein sequence: CASSDRGRYGYTF.

The CDR3 sequence: CASSPKGGAGGGYNEQFF. The CDR3 DNA reads TGTGCCAGCAGCCCAAAGGGAGGAGCGGGAGGGGGCTACAATGAGCAGTTCTTC. The V and J genes are TRBV9 and TRBJ2-1; 10 bases are shared with TRBD2. The CDR3 contains 18 residues. Trimming at V came to 4 bases and at J to 3 bases, leaving 13 bases not matched to a gene. The germline CDR1 and CDR2 sequences are SGDLS and YYNGEE.

The rearrangement uses TRBV29-1 and TRBJ2-5; 7 positions agree with TRBD1. The CDR3 runs to 11 residues. Germline trimming cut 7 bases from V and 4 bases from J; bases unmatched to any gene: 3. The germline gives CDR1 SQVTM, CDR2 ANQGSEA. CDR3 nucleotides: TGCAGCGCCTCAGGGGGAGAGACCCAGTACTTC. Translating it yields CSASGGETQYF.

The chain recombines TRBV14 with TRBJ2-7, with D perhaps TRBD2 (6 bases). The germline CDR1 and CDR2 sequences are SGHDN and FVKESK. V shed 4 bases and J shed 3 bases, with 19 bases lying between them. CDR3 length: 16 amino acids. The CDR3 protein is CASSRRASFRLYEQYF. The CDR3 DNA is TGTGCCAGCAGCCGGAGGGCATCTTTTCGCCTCTACGAGCAGTACTTC.

The chain employs TRBV27 and TRBJ2-7, with a possible D match to TRBD1 (5 bases). The length of the CDR3 is 13 residues. Looked up from germline, CDR1 is MNHEY and CDR2 is SMNVEV (reference sequence). Trimming cost V 0 bases and J 2 bases, with 5 bases left between them. The CDR3 loop reads CASSLSTAYEQYF. CDR3 nucleotides: TGTGCCAGCAGTTTATCGACAGCCTACGAGCAGTACTTC.

V usage is TRBV13 and J usage is TRBJ2-1, with D possibly TRBD1 on 7 matching bases. Trimming left V 0 bases short and J 6 bases short, with 15 bases between. Germline loops: CDR1 PRHDT, CDR2 FYEKMQ (reference sequence). The CDR3 contains 16 residues. CDR3 sequence reads: CASSLGLGQGGNEQFF. CDR3 nucleotides: TGTGCCAGCAGCTTAGGCCTGGGGCAGGGGGGCAATGAGCAGTTCTTC.

The rearrangement uses TRBV28 and TRBJ1-5; TRBD1 matches 8 bases. The CDR3 length is 14 residues. Germline trimming cut 10 bases from V and 0 bases from J; bases unmatched to any gene: 5. In germline, CDR1 is MDHEN, CDR2 SYDVKM. CDR3 region: CAIADRVSNQPQHF. The CDR3 DNA sequence: TGTGCCATTGCGGACAGGGTTAGCAATCAGCCCCAGCATTTT.

The chain uses TRBV25-1 and TRBJ2-7, with a possible D match to TRBD2 (6 bases). The CDR3 spans 13 residues. The germline CDR1 and CDR2 sequences are MGHDK and SYGVNS. With 1 base removed from V and 7 bases from J, the gap between germline ends came to 11 bases. CDR3 sequence reads: CASSELGLREQYF. CDR3 nucleotides: TGTGCCAGCAGTGAATTGGGACTTCGGGAGCAGTACTTC.

The chain uses TRBV19 and TRBJ2-2; D is unresolved. Looked up from germline, CDR1 is LNHDA and CDR2 is SQIVND (reference sequence). The V and J ends lost 5 bases and 5 bases respectively, with 6 bases between them. The CDR3 loop spans 12 amino acids. For the CDR3, the DNA is TGTGCCAGTAGTCTCGGGACCGGGGAGCTGTTTTTT. Protein product: CASSLGTGELFF.

The chain links TRBV25-1 to TRBJ2-7; 14 positions agree with TRBD2. Germline V gene sequence: CDR1 MGHDK, CDR2 SYGVNS. This CDR3 contains 17 residues. Trimming took 1 base from V and 7 from J; bases not matched to a gene: 9. This CDR3 reads CASSEFSGLAGVGEQYF. DNA of the CDR3: TGTGCCAGCAGTGAATTCTCGGGACTAGCGGGAGTTGGAGAGCAGTACTTC.

This clone was recorded once. This chain joins TRBV6-5 and TRBJ1-1; D not certain. V gave up 3 bases and J gave up 0 bases, with 5 bases separating them. Germline V gene sequence: CDR1 MNHEY, CDR2 SVGAGI. The CDR3 is made up of 13 amino acids. The CDR3 DNA is TGTGCCAGCAGTTATGGCATGAACACTGAAGCTTTCTTT. Its translation is CASSYGMNTEAFF.

DNA of the CDR3: TGCGCCAGCAGCCAAGATGGACTAGCGGAGTACAATGAGCAGTTCTTC. This gives the protein CASSQDGLAEYNEQFF. The rearrangement links TRBV4-3 to TRBJ2-1; 10 positions agree with TRBD2. This CDR3 has 16 amino acids. The germline gives CDR1 LGHNA, CDR2 YSLEER. V lost 0 bases and J lost 4; bases outside the gene matches: 3.

This clone came up a few times. The chain's CDR3 is CASSLVGTNLAYEQYF. The CDR3 region has the DNA TGTGCCAGCAGCTTAGTAGGGACTAACCTGGCCTACGAGCAGTACTTC. The chain uses TRBV7-2 and TRBJ2-7; 7 bases line up with TRBD2. The CDR3 totals 16 residues. Trimming cost V 1 base and J 2 bases; bases outside gene matches: 8. Germline values: CDR1 SGHTA, CDR2 FQGNSA.

J is TRBJ1-4 and V is TRBV11-2, with TRBD1 matching 7 bases. CDR1 and CDR2 (germline): SGHAT, FQNNGV. The J segment lost 8 bases and the V segment lost 5 bases, leaving 8 bases of the junction unmatched. The CDR3 runs to 14 residues. The CDR3 spells CASSRWRGLEKLFF. For the CDR3, the DNA is TGTGCCAGCAGCCGGTGGAGGGGGCTAGAAAAACTGTTTTTT.